The 2 T cell receptor beta chains below come from one sample, sequenced in a study of cytomegalovirus exposure and HLA in healthy donors. The PCR was carried out with 60 Vbeta primers and 13 Jbeta primers. Profiled with immunoSEQ multiplex PCR; TCRdb holds only in-frame clones, not every one. The table includes around 160,000 clones, approximately 80% detected once. The sequencing sample was made of PBMCs. These receptor sequences come from a woman aged 18-30 years in good health and CMV-seronegative.

The V call is TRBV9, the J call TRBJ2-3, with no clear D. This CDR3 has 15 residues. Germline CDR1 reads SGDLS; CDR2 reads YYNGEE. The V end was cut by 0 bases, the J end by 0 bases, with 8 bases between. The CDR3 protein is CASSVGHSSTDTQYF. The CDR3 DNA sequence: TGTGCCAGCAGCGTAGGACACTCTAGCACAGATACGCAGTATTTT.

This sequence joins TRBV28 and TRBJ1-6; perhaps TRBD1 as D (6 bases). Germline CDR1 MDHEN, CDR2 SYDVKM. The CDR3 extends over 16 amino acids. V shed 2 bases and J shed 7 bases, with 15 bases lying between them. CDR3 nucleotide sequence: TGTGCCAGCAGTTTACTGGCAGGGGAGTTGAATTCACCCCTCCACTTT. It is translated as CASSLLAGELNSPLHF.